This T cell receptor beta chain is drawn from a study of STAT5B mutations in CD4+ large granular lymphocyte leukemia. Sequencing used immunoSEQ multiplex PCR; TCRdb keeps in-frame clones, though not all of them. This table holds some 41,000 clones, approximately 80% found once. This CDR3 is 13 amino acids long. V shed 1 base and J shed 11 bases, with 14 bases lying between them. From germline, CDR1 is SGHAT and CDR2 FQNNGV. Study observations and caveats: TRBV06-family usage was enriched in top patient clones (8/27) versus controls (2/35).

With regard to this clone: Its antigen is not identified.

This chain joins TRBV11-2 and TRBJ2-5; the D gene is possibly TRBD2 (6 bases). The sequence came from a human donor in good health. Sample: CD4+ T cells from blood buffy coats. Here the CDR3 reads CASSLGTPREQYF. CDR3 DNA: TGTGCCAGCAGCTTAGGGACTCCTCGGGAGCAGTACTTC.